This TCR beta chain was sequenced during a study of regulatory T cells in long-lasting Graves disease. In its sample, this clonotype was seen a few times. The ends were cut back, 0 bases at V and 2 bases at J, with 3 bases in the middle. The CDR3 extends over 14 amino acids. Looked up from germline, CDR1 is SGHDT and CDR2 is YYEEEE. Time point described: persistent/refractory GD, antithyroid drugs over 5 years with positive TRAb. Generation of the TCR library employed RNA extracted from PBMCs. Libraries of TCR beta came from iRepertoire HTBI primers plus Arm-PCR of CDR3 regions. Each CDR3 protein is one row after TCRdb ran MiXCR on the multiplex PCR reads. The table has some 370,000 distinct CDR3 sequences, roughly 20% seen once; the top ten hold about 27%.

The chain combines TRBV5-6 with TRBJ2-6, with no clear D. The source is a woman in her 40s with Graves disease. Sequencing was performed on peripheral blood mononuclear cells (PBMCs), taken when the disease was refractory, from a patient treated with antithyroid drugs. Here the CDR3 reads CASSLAAGANVLTF. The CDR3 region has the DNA TGTGCCAGCAGCTTGGCGGCTGGGGCCAACGTCCTGACTTTC.